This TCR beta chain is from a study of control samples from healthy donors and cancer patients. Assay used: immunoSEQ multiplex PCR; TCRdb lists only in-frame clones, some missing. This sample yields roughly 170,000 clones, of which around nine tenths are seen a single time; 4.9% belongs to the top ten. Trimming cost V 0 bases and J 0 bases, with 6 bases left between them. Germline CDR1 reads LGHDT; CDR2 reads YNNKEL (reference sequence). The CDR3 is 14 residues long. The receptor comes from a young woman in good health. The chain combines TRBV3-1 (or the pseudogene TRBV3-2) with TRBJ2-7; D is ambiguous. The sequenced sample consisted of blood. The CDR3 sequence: CASSQEQSSYEQYF. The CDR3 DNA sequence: TGTGCCAGCAGCCAAGAACAGAGCTCCTACGAGCAGTACTTC.